This is a list of T cell receptor beta chains from one sample in a study of T cell clonotyping in hematopoietic cell transplantation. Produced via immunoSEQ multiplex PCR; TCRdb's table is partial and in-frame only. The sample gives some 8,800 clones, approximately 88% of which show up once; 4% to 5% is in the top ten. The sample was peripheral blood mononuclear cells, taken at the time of graft-versus-host disease after allogeneic stem cell transplant. The receptors here all came from a male patient aged 60-69 years who had an allogeneic stem cell transplant from a related donor, so the T cells may come from the graft donor. Some clones in this sample may be carry-over from other donors' samples. CDR3s include the opening cysteine and the closing phenylalanine or tryptophan. Each record gives: D gene, V gene, clone size, J gene, CDR3 DNA, CDR3 protein. D genes are given only for firm matches. Clone size appears in some rows only: once, few, many, or a class for an expanded clone.

NA	TRBV2	NA	TRBJ2-3	TGTGCCAGCCAGAGGGGTCCAGATACGCAGTATTTT	CASQRGPDTQYF
NA	TRBV7-4	once	TRBJ2-6	TGTGCCAGCAGCCGGGATCATTGCTCACAAAGTCGGGCCAACGTCCTGACTTTC	CASSRDHCSQSRANVLTF
NA	TRBV5-4	NA	TRBJ1-3	TGTGCCAGCAGCTTAGGAGGAGCCTCTGGAAACACCATATATTTT	CASSLGGASGNTIYF
TRBD2	TRBV5-5	once	TRBJ2-7	TGTGCCAGCAGCCTCGTTAGCGGGAAGACCTACGAGCAGTACTTC	CASSLVSGKTYEQYF
TRBD2	TRBV10-3	NA	TRBJ2-3	TGTGCCATCAGTGAAACTAGCGGGGGACGCACAGATACGCAGTATTTT	CAISETSGGRTDTQYF
NA	TRBV28	few	TRBJ2-7	TGTGCCAGCAACCTAAGTGGGGTTCCCAACGAGCAGTACTTC	CASNLSGVPNEQYF
TRBD1	TRBV7-2	NA	TRBJ1-2	TGTGCCAGCAGTGGACAGGGGGTAAACTATGGCTACACCTTC	CASSGQGVNYGYTF
TRBD1	TRBV7-2	NA	TRBJ2-5	TGTGCCAGCAGTAACGTGCGAGGACAGGGCGCCGAGACCCAGTACTTC	CASSNVRGQGAETQYF
TRBD1	TRBV7-7	NA	TRBJ2-3	TGTGCTAGCAGCTGTCCGGGACAGGGGAATGCAGATACGCAGTATTTT	CASSCPGQGNADTQYF
NA	TRBV28	once	TRBJ1-2	TGTGCCAGCAGTCTACAAGGGTGGGTAGATGGCTACACCTTC	CASSLQGWVDGYTF
NA	TRBV10-3	NA	TRBJ2-1	TGTGCCATCAGGGATAGACAGGGAGGAAATGAGCAGTTCTTC	CAIRDRQGGNEQFF
NA	TRBV10-3	NA	TRBJ1-3	TGTGCCAACGTCCGGGACGCGGAACCAAACACCATATATTTT	CANVRDAEPNTIYF
TRBD1	TRBV6-1	NA	TRBJ2-7	TGTGCCAGCAGTGATTGGGACAGAGAATACGAGCAGTACTTC	CASSDWDREYEQYF
NA	TRBV6-6	NA	TRBJ1-4	TGTGCCAGCAGTCCCAGGGGCGGAGAAAAACTGTTTTTT	CASSPRGGEKLFF
TRBD2	TRBV6-6	NA	TRBJ2-2	TGTGCCAGCAGGCTAGCGGGGGGGCAGTTCACCGGGGAGCTGTTTTTT	CASRLAGGQFTGELFF
NA	TRBV4-3	once	TRBJ1-2	TGCGCCAGCAGCTTAGGGTCTAACTATGGCTACACCTTC	CASSLGSNYGYTF
NA	TRBV11-1	NA	TRBJ1-1	TGTGCCAGCAGCTTAGTCCCGGACACTGAAGCTTTCTTT	CASSLVPDTEAFF
TRBD2	TRBV6-1	NA	TRBJ2-2	TGTGCCAGCAGTGCCAGCGGGGGTTATACCGGGGAGCTGTTTTTT	CASSASGGYTGELFF
NA	TRBV7-7	NA	TRBJ2-2	TGTGCTAGCAGCTTATTTCCGAACACCGGGGAGCTGTTTTTT	CASSLFPNTGELFF
NA	TRBV6-6	NA	TRBJ1-1	TGTGCCAGCAGTAGGGGGAGGGGCATGAACACTGAAGCTTTCTTT	CASSRGRGMNTEAFF
NA	TRBV19	NA	TRBJ1-4	TGTGCCAGTAGTATCTCGACAAGGGGCACTGAAAAACTGTTTTTT	CASSISTRGTEKLFF
TRBD1	TRBV9	NA	TRBJ2-3	TGTGCCAGCAGCCCGGACAGGGGGCATGCAGATACGCAGTATTTT	CASSPDRGHADTQYF
NA	TRBV21-1	NA	TRBJ2-3	TGTGCCAGCAGCAAAGCCGGGACTAGCGGGGGGGCAAGCACAGATACGCAGTATTTT	CASSKAGTSGGASTDTQYF
NA	TRBV7-8	NA	TRBJ1-5	TGTGCCAGCAGCTTGGTCAGTGGGCAGCCCCAGCATTTT	CASSLVSGQPQHF
NA	TRBV19	NA	TRBJ2-3	TGTGCCAGTTCACGTGCTACAGATACGCAGTATTTT	CASSRATDTQYF
TRBD2	TRBV7-2	NA	TRBJ2-7	TGTGCCAGCAGATTAGCGGGGGGGCCGGGGGAGCAGTACTTC	CASRLAGGPGEQYF
TRBD2	TRBV7-2	NA	TRBJ2-2	TGTGCCAGCAGCTTAGTAGCGGGGGGGAACACCGGGGAGCTGTTTTTT	CASSLVAGGNTGELFF
TRBD1	TRBV19	NA	TRBJ2-5	TGTGCCAGTAGTTCGGACAGGGTCGGAGAGACCCAGTACTTC	CASSSDRVGETQYF
NA	TRBV6-5	NA	TRBJ1-4	TGTGCCAGCAGTTACGGGGGCGGGAATGAAAAACTGTTTTTT	CASSYGGGNEKLFF
NA	TRBV19	NA	TRBJ1-1	TGTGCCAGTAGTACTCCCGGAGGAGAAAACACTGAAGCTTTCTTT	CASSTPGGENTEAFF
TRBD1	TRBV7-8	NA	TRBJ2-5	TGTGCCAGCAGCCACCGGGACAGCCGTGTGTGGCAGTACTTC	CASSHRDSRVWQYF
TRBD2	TRBV2	NA	TRBJ2-7	TGTGCCAGCACACCAGGGATTGGGAGGGCCTACGAGCAGTACTTC	CASTPGIGRAYEQYF
NA	TRBV28	few	TRBJ1-2	TGTGCCAGCAGGTTATTCAGCTATGGCTACACCTTC	CASRLFSYGYTF
NA	TRBV5-4	NA	TRBJ2-7	TGTGCCAGCAGGGAGGGGGCGGGCGAGGGGGAGCAGTACTTC	CASREGAGEGEQYF
TRBD1	TRBV14	NA	TRBJ2-7	TGTGCCAGCAGCCAAGTCGGACAGGGGGTCGGGCAGTACTTC	CASSQVGQGVGQYF
TRBD1	TRBV7-6	NA	TRBJ1-2	TGTGCCAGCAGCCCCGGACAGGAACATGGCTACACCTTC	CASSPGQEHGYTF
NA	TRBV6-5	NA	TRBJ1-6	TGTGCCAGCAGTGGTGACTTCGAATTTTCACCCCTCCACTTT	CASSGDFEFSPLHF
TRBD1	TRBV2	NA	TRBJ1-2	TGTGCCAGCAGTCGGGGACAGGGGGGATATGGAGTGTCCTTC	CASSRGQGGYGVSF
TRBD1	TRBV28	NA	TRBJ1-2	TGTGCCAGCAGTCCACCGGGACAGGGCCTCCTTGGTTATGGCTACACCTTC	CASSPPGQGLLGYGYTF
TRBD1	TRBV7-9	once	TRBJ2-7	TGTGCCAGCAGCTCGGGACAGGGGGTCCACGAGCAGTACTTC	CASSSGQGVHEQYF
NA	TRBV6-5	once	TRBJ1-1	TGTGCCAGCAGTTACCAAGGGTTGAACACTGAAGCTTTCTTT	CASSYQGLNTEAFF
TRBD1	TRBV2	few	TRBJ2-1	TGTGCCAGCAGGAGCGTGACAGGGAGCTATTACAATGAGCAGTTCTTC	CASRSVTGSYYNEQFF
TRBD1	TRBV5-4	NA	TRBJ1-5	TGTGCCAGCAGCTCGGGACAGAATCAGCCCCAGCATTTT	CASSSGQNQPQHF
TRBD2	TRBV25-1	few	TRBJ2-1	TGTGCCACCGGACTAGCGGGGGTAAATGAGCAGTTCTTC	CATGLAGVNEQFF
NA	TRBV19	NA	TRBJ2-6	TGTGCCAGTAGTAGGAGGGCGCTCGGGGCCAACGTCCTGACTTTC	CASSRRALGANVLTF
TRBD2	TRBV11-3	NA	TRBJ2-6	TGTGCCAGCAGCTTAGTGGGAGGGGCAGGGGCCAACGTCCTGACTTTC	CASSLVGGAGANVLTF
TRBD1	TRBV19	NA	TRBJ2-1	TGTGCCAGTAGTTTAGACCGGGACAGGGTGTACAATGAGCAGTTCTTC	CASSLDRDRVYNEQFF
NA	TRBV28	NA	TRBJ1-5	TGTGCCAGCAGTTTATGGGGGGAGCCCCAGCATTTT	CASSLWGEPQHF
NA	TRBV5-8	NA	TRBJ1-1	TGTGCCAGCAGCGGACCCTCCAGGGGAGCTTTCTTT	CASSGPSRGAFF
TRBD1	TRBV2	NA	TRBJ1-2	TGTGCCAGCAGTGAGGGGGACAGGGAGATCTATGGCTACACCTTC	CASSEGDREIYGYTF
NA	TRBV11-2	NA	TRBJ1-5	TGTGCCAGCAGCTTAGACAGGGGAGGGGGTCAGCCCCAGCATTTT	CASSLDRGGGQPQHF
NA	TRBV4-1	once	TRBJ1-2	TGCGCCAGCAGCCATCGGACTAATTATGGCTACACCTTC	CASSHRTNYGYTF